What follows are 19 T cell receptor beta chains derived from one specimen sequenced in a study of shared clonotypes between healthy human individuals. Sequenced by immunoSEQ multiplex PCR; TCRdb stores in-frame clones only, minus some. Of some 1,100,000 clones in the sample, roughly 74% were seen once. Specimen: memory CD4+ T cells from PBMCs. Subset defined: CD45RA-negative fraction. Every receptor here comes from a man aged 18 to 29 in good health. Some clones in this sample may be carry-over from other donors' samples.

This clone was observed once. This chain links TRBV10-2 with TRBJ2-5; D call uncertain. The DNA matches TRBJ2-7 better at its end, which makes the J call doubtful. The CDR3 has 11 residues. Looked up from germline, CDR1 is WSHSY and CDR2 is SAAADI. The CDR3 DNA is TGCGCCAGCAGTCCTTATGACGAGCAGTACTTC. Translating it yields CASSPYDEQYF.

The chain recombines TRBV27 with TRBJ2-5, with TRBD1 matching 8 bases. The germline V gene encodes CDR1 MNHEY and CDR2 SMNVEV (reference sequence). The V gene end was trimmed by 5 bases and the J gene end by 2 bases; junction bases not matched to a gene: 7. The CDR3 is 15 amino acids. DNA for the CDR3: TGTGCCAGCAGTCGTAAAACAGGGGGTCAAGAGACCCAGTACTTC. Protein sequence: CASSRKTGGQETQYF.

The chain employs TRBV18 and TRBJ2-3; a weak D match, TRBD2 (6 bases). This CDR3 region has 14 residues. Germline CDR1 reads KGHSH; CDR2 reads LQKENI. Trimming pared 6 bases from V and 3 bases from J, leaving 13 bases between. The CDR3 sequence is CASSRVGGTDTQYF. For the CDR3, the DNA is TGTGCCAGCTCCAGGGTAGGAGGGACAGATACGCAGTATTTT.

Worth noting for this clone: Other DNA sequences of this sample code for an identical CDR3. The J gene is TRBJ1-3, the V gene TRBV28; possible D gene TRBD1, 5 bases. The CDR3 has 14 residues. Looked up from germline, CDR1 is MDHEN and CDR2 is SYDVKM. Trimming shortened V by 4 bases and J by 0 bases, and 7 bases separated the two germline ends. The CDR3 loop is CASSSGFSGNTIYF. Written as DNA, the CDR3 is TGTGCCAGCAGTTCAGGGTTCTCTGGAAACACCATATATTTT.

The chain combines TRBV2 with TRBJ1-5; tentative D call: TRBD1 (5 bases). From germline, CDR1 is SNHLY and CDR2 FYNNEI. The CDR3 length is 15 residues. The V end lost 3 bases, the J end lost 3 bases, and 12 bases lay between the germline ends. CDR3 in DNA: TGTGCCAGCAGTGAGTGGGGGTCCCCCAATCAGCCCCAGCATTTT. This translates into CASSEWGSPNQPQHF.

This clone was seen a few times. The gene calls are TRBV28 and TRBJ1-2, with D tentatively TRBD1 (5 bases). The germline gives CDR1 MDHEN, CDR2 SYDVKM. Trimming removed 6 bases at V and 9 bases at J, with 14 bases between. The CDR3 totals 12 residues. CDR3 sequence reads: CASSATRGSYTF. CDR3 DNA: TGTGCCAGCAGCGCTACTAGGGGAAGCTACACCTTC.

The chain has TRBV28 and TRBJ1-3; the D gene is possibly TRBD1 (5 bases). V was shortened by 3 bases and J by 0 bases, with 12 bases between the two germline ends. Germline V gene data show CDR1 as MDHEN and CDR2 as SYDVKM. CDR3 size: 16 residues. CDR3 region: CASSFAGISSGNTIYF. DNA of the CDR3: TGTGCCAGCAGTTTTGCAGGGATTAGCTCTGGAAACACCATATATTTT. Full variable domain (outside the CDR3, taken from reference TRBV28 and TRBJ1-3): DVKVTQSSRYLVKRTGEKVFLECVQDMDHENMFWYRQDPGLGLRLIYFSYDVKMKEKGDIPEGYSVSREKKERFSLILESASTNQTSMYLCASSFAGISSGNTIYFGEGSWLTVV.

The CDR3 loop is CAWFHGGGNTEAFF. CDR3 coding DNA: TGTGCCTGGTTTCATGGGGGAGGGAACACTGAAGCTTTCTTT. This rearrangement joins TRBV30 to TRBJ1-1; possible D gene TRBD1, 5 bases. Germline CDR1 is GTSNPN and CDR2 is SVGIG (reference sequence). V was clipped by 5 bases and J by 1 base, with 14 bases between them. CDR3 length: 14 amino acids.

The chain recombines TRBV9 with TRBJ2-2; weak D call: TRBD1 (7 bases). The V gene lost 1 base and the J gene lost 3 bases, with 13 bases spanning the gap. Germline CDR1 is SGDLS and CDR2 is YYNGEE. The CDR3 is 16 amino acids. The CDR3 DNA follows: TGTGCCAGCAGCGTAAGGAGGGGGCCGTACACCGGGGAGCTGTTTTTT. It codes for CASSVRRGPYTGELFF.

The J gene is TRBJ2-7, the V gene TRBV29-1; D perhaps matches TRBD1 (5 bases). This CDR3 has 14 residues. V was cut by 4 bases and J by 0 bases, with 13 bases left in between. Germline values: CDR1 SQVTM, CDR2 ANQGSEA. CDR3 region: CSVVSRDSSYEQYF. The CDR3 DNA reads as TGCAGCGTTGTGTCCAGGGATAGCTCCTACGAGCAGTACTTC.

The V and J genes are TRBV5-1 and TRBJ2-7; tentatively, D is TRBD1 or TRBD2 (5 bases each). The CDR3 runs 13 residues. The germline V and J ends were trimmed by 3 bases and 6 bases, with 13 bases remaining between them. Per the germline V gene, CDR1 is SGHRS and CDR2 is YFSETQ. The CDR3 DNA sequence: TGCGCCAGCAGCTCTCCGAGGGGTTCCGAGCAGTACTTC. This translates into CASSSPRGSEQYF.

The rearrangement joins TRBV6-4 to TRBJ1-1, with no clear D. Looked up from germline, CDR1 is MRHNA and CDR2 is SNTAGT. Trimming stripped 6 bases from V and 0 bases from J, with 8 bases between. The CDR3 runs to 13 residues. In nucleotides, the CDR3 is TGTGCCAGCAGCCAACGTATGAACACTGAAGCTTTCTTT. It yields the protein CASSQRMNTEAFF.

The gene calls are TRBV4-2 and TRBJ2-7, with 11 bases aligning to TRBD2. The CDR3 totals 16 residues. Unmatched junction bases numbered 10, after V lost 2 bases and J lost 7 bases. Germline CDR1 and CDR2: LGHNA and YNFKEQ. CDR3 loop: CASSQLGTSGPAEQYF. The CDR3 coding sequence is TGTGCCAGCAGCCAACTTGGGACTAGCGGCCCCGCGGAGCAGTACTTC.

This chain uses TRBV7-3 with TRBJ2-7, with TRBD1 matching 9 bases. The V segment lost 5 bases and the J segment 2 bases; nucleotides outside the gene matches: 7. Germline loops: CDR1 SGHTA, CDR2 FQGTGA. The CDR3 loop spans 15 amino acids. The CDR3 DNA reads as TGTGCCAGCAGCCGTGGACAGGGGACAACCTACGAGCAGTACTTC. Residues: CASSRGQGTTYEQYF.

The chain uses TRBV7-2 and TRBJ2-5; 7 positions agree with TRBD2. V dropped 5 bases and J dropped 4; count of bases not matched to a gene: 4. Germline CDR1 and CDR2: SGHTA and FQGNSA. The CDR3 length is 13 residues. The CDR3 bases are TGTGCCAGCAGCCGGGGACTATCAGAGACCCAGTACTTC. Translating it yields CASSRGLSETQYF.

The chain joins TRBV27 to TRBJ2-1; 11 bases agree with TRBD2. CDR3 size: 17 residues. V was clipped by 0 bases and J by 3 bases; unmatched bases: 4. Germline V gene lookup returns CDR1 MNHEY and CDR2 SMNVEV (reference sequence). Here the CDR3 reads CASSLSSGTSGYNEQFF. In DNA form, the CDR3 reads TGTGCCAGCAGTTTATCTTCCGGGACTAGCGGCTACAATGAGCAGTTCTTC.

V gene TRBV5-1 combines with J gene TRBJ2-5; D may correspond to TRBD1 or TRBD2 (5 bases each). Trimming shortened V by 0 bases and J by 5 bases, and 11 bases separated the two germline ends. The germline gives CDR1 SGHRS, CDR2 YFSETQ. The CDR3 is 14 residues long. CDR3 coding DNA: TGCGCCAGCAGCTTGGAACGGTGGGGGGAGACCCAGTACTTC. Translated, it gives CASSLERWGETQYF.

The genes are TRBV6-1 and TRBJ2-1; unclear D gene. The CDR3 sequence is 13 residues long. The V gene's germline CDR1 is MNHNS and CDR2 SASEGT. The V gene lost 6 bases and the J gene lost 6 bases, with 12 bases spanning the gap. Here the CDR3 DNA reads TGTGCCAGCAGCCCGGCGTGGGGCAATGAGCAGTTCTTC. It yields the protein CASSPAWGNEQFF.

This clone turned up a few times. The rearrangement uses TRBV7-9 and TRBJ1-1; D is undetermined. Looked up from germline, CDR1 is SEHNR and CDR2 is FQNEAQ (reference sequence). Deletions cut 3 bases from V and 2 bases from J, with 13 bases between. The CDR3 is 15 amino acids. For the CDR3, the DNA is TGTGCCAGCAGCTTCCCCTCCTCGGGTAACACTGAAGCTTTCTTT. This codes for CASSFPSSGNTEAFF.